This T cell receptor (beta chain) came from a study of PD-1 blockade in classical Hodgkin lymphoma. The CDR3 contains 13 residues. The J segment lost 4 bases and the V segment lost 2 bases, leaving 1 base of the junction unmatched. The germline CDR1 and CDR2 sequences are SGDLS and YYNGEE. Generated by immunoSEQ multiplex PCR, the TCRdb table keeps only in-frame clones and is missing some. Of 14,000 or so clones in the sample, more than 65% were seen once. Remarks on this clone: The sample contains more than one DNA sequence encoding this CDR3.

Every patient was affected by relapse after autologous stem cell transplantation, while exposure to brentuximab vedotin was not uniform. This clonotype was obtained from a human donor with classical Hodgkin lymphoma. The specimen comprised peripheral blood mononuclear cells (PBMCs), sampled at baseline. The rearrangement uses TRBV9 and TRBJ1-2; 8 bases line up with TRBD1. CDR3 amino acids: CASSVGQGYGYTF. The CDR3 DNA reads as TGTGCCAGCAGCGTCGGACAGGGCTATGGCTACACCTTC.